The 3 T cell receptor beta chains presented below share a single source sample, sequenced in a study of cytomegalovirus exposure and HLA in healthy donors (dated by TCRdb to 2016 to 2017). Receptors were amplified or captured by the immunoSEQ multiplex PCR assay. A mixture of 60 forward primers for TCR Vbeta segments and 13 reverse primers for TCR Jbeta segments was used in the multiplex PCR. In TCRdb, the immuneACCESS table is reduced to in-frame sequences with V and J assigned. These tables do not hold every clone; where another copy was compared, an unresolved V gene accounts for under half, and the others remain unexplained. The sample table holds about 91,000 clones, of which 60% to 65% were seen once. 2% to 2.5% of the sample belongs to the ten largest clones. The specimen sequenced was PBMCs. The receptors were gathered from a human donor in good health.

This clone appeared a few times. The rearrangement joins TRBV4-3 to TRBJ1-5; weak D call: TRBD1 (5 bases). Trimming removed 0 bases from V and 9 bases from J, with 12 bases in between. The CDR3 has 14 residues. Germline-derived CDR1 and CDR2 are LGHNA and YSLEER. CDR3 amino acids: CASSQERGERPQHF. CDR3 in DNA: TGCGCCAGCAGCCAAGAGCGGGGGGAGCGGCCCCAGCATTTT.

V is TRBV5-5 and J is TRBJ1-2; D remains unclear. With 4 bases removed from V and 4 bases from J, the gap between germline ends came to 11 bases. The CDR3 runs to 13 residues. Germline-derived CDR1 and CDR2 are SGHKS and YYEKEE (reference sequence). Written as DNA, the CDR3 is TGTGCCAGCAGCCCGAGGGAGGGCTATGGCTACACCTTC. Its translation is CASSPREGYGYTF.

This sequence joins TRBV9 and TRBJ2-1; 7 nucleotides agree with TRBD2. The CDR3 totals 18 residues. Unmatched junction bases numbered 9, after V lost 0 bases and J lost 0 bases. Germline V gene sequence: CDR1 SGDLS, CDR2 YYNGEE. CDR3: CASSVALRGKSSYNEQFF. The DNA for the CDR3 is TGTGCCAGCAGCGTAGCTTTGCGGGGGAAGAGCTCCTACAATGAGCAGTTCTTC.